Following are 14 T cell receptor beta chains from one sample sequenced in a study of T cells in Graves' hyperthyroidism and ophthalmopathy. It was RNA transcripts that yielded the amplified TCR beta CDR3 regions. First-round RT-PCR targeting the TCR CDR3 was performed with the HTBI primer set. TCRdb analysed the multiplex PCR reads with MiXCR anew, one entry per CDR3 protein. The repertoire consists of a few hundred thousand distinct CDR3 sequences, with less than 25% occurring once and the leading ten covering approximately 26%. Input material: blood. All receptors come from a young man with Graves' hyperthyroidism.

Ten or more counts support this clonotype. CDR3 DNA sequence: TGTGCCAGCAGTCCTGACCTCCCTGAAGCTTTCTTT. This sequence encodes CASSPDLPEAFF. V and J are TRBV6-1 and TRBJ1-1; D is uncertain. Germline V gene lookup returns CDR1 MNHNS and CDR2 SASEGT. The germline V and J ends were trimmed by 5 bases and 6 bases, with 10 bases remaining between them. This CDR3 is built from 12 residues.

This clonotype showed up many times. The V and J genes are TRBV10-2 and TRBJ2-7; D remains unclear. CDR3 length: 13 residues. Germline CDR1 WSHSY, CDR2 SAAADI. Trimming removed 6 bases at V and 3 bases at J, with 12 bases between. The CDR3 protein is CASRTVLGYEQYF. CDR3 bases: TGCGCCAGCAGAACGGTCTTGGGCTACGAGCAGTACTTC.

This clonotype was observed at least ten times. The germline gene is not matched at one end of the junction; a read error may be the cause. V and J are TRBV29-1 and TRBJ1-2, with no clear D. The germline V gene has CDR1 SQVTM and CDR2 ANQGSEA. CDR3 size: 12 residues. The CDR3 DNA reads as TGCAGCGTTGAAAGTCAGAACTATGGCAACACCTTC. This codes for CSVESQNYGNTF.

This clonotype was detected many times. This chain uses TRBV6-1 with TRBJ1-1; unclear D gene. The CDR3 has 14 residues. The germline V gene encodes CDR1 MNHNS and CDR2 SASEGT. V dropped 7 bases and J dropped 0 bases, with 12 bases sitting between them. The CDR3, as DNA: TGTGCCAGCATTCTGACACCACTGAACACTGAAGCTTTCTTT. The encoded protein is CASILTPLNTEAFF.

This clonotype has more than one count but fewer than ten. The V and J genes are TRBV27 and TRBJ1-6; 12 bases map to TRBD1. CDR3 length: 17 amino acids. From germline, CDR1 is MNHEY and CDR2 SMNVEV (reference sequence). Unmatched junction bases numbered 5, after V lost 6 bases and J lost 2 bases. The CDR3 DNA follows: TGTGCCAGCAGCGCGGGGACAGGGGGCGCCTATAATTCACCCCTCCACTTT. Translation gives CASSAGTGGAYNSPLHF.

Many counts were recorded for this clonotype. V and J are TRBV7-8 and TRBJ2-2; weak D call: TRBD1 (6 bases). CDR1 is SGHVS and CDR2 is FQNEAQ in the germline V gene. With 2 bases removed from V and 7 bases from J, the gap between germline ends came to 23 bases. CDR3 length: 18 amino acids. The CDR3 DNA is TGTGCCAGCAGCTTAAGACGGCCAGGGGATGGGACGGACGGGGAGCTGTTTTTT. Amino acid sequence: CASSLRRPGDGTDGELFF. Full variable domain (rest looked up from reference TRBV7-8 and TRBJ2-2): GAGVSQSPRYKVAKRGQDVALRCDPISGHVSLFWYQQALGQGPEFLTYFQNEAQLDKSGLPSDRFFAERPEGSVSTLKIQRTQQEDSAVYLCASSLRRPGDGTDGELFFGEGSRLTVL.

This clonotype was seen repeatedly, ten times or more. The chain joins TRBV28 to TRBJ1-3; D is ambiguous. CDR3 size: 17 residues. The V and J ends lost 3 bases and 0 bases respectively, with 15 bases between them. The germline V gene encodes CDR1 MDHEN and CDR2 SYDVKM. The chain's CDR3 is CASSFPPEATSGNTIYF. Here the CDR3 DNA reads TGTGCCAGCAGTTTCCCTCCGGAAGCCACCTCTGGAAACACCATATATTTT.

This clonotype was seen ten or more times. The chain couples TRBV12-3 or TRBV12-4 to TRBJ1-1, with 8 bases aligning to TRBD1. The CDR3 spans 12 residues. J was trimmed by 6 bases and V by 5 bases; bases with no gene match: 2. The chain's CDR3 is CASSKDRAEAFF. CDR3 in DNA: TGTGCCAGCAGTAAGGACAGGGCTGAAGCTTTCTTT.

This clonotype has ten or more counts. The CDR3 coding sequence is TGTGCCAGCAACCTGGGGGACCATCGTGGCTACACCTTC. It specifies CASNLGDHRGYTF. The chain carries TRBV9 and TRBJ1-2, with a possible D match to TRBD1 (5 bases). CDR3 length: 13 residues. V was shortened by 6 bases and J by 7 bases, with 16 bases between the two germline ends. Germline V gene lookup returns CDR1 SGDLS and CDR2 YYNGEE.

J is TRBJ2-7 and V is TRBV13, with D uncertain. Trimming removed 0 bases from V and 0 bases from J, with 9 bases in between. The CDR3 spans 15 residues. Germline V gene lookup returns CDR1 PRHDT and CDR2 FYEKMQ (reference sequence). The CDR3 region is CASSLGRGNSYEQYF. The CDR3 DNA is TGTGCCAGCAGCTTAGGCCGTGGGAACTCCTACGAGCAGTACTTC.

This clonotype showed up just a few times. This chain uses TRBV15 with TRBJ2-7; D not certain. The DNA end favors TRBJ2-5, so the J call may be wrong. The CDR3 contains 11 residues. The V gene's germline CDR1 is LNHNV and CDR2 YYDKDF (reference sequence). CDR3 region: CATSRAGTQYF. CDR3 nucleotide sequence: TGTGCCACCAGCAGAGCAGGGACCCAGTACTTC.

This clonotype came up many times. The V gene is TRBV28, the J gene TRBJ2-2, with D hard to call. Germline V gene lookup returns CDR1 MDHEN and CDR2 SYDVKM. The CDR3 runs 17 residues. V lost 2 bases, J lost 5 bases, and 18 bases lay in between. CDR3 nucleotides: TGTGCCAGCAGTTTAGGGAATCGGCTAGTCCCAACCGGGGAGCTGTTTTTT. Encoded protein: CASSLGNRLVPTGELFF. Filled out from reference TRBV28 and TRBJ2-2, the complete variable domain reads DVKVTQSSRYLVKRTGEKVFLECVQDMDHENMFWYRQDPGLGLRLIYFSYDVKMKEKGDIPEGYSVSREKKERFSLILESASTNQTSMYLCASSLGNRLVPTGELFFGEGSRLTVL.

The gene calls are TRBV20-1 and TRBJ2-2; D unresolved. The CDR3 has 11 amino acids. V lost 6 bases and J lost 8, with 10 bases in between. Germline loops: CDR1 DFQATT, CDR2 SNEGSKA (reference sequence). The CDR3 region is CSATPGGELFF. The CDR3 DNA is TGCAGTGCAACCCCCGGGGGGGAGCTGTTTTTT.

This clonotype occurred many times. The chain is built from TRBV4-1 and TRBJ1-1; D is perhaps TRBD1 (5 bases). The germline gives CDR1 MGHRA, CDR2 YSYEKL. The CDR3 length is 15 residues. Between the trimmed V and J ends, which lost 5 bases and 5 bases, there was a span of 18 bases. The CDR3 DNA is TGCGCCAGCAGCACCCGTGGACATTTGAGTACTGAAGCTTTCTTT. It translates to CASSTRGHLSTEAFF.